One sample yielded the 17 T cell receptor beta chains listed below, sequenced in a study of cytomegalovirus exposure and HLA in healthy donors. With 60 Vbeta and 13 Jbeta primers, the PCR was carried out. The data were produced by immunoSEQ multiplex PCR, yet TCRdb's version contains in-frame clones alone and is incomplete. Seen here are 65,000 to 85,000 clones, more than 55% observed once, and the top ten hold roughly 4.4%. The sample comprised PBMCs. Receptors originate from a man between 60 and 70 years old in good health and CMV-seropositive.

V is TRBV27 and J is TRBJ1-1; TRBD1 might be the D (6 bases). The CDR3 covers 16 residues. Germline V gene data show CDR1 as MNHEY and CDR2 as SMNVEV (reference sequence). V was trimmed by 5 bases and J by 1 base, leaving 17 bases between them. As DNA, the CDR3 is TGTGCCAGCAGTACCCTCAGGGGAAGGCGGAACACTGAAGCTTTCTTT. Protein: CASSTLRGRRNTEAFF.

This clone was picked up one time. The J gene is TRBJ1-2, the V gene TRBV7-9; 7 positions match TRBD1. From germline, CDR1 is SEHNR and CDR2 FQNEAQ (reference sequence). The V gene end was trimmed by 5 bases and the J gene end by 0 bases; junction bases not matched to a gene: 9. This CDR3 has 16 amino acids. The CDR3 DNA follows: TGTGCCAGCAGCCTCCCGGGACAGTTAACTAACTATGGCTACACCTTC. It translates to CASSLPGQLTNYGYTF.

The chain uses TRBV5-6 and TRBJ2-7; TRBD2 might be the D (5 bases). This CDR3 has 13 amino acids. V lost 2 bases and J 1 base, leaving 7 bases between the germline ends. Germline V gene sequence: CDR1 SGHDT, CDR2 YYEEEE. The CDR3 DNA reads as TGTGCCAGCAGCTTAACGGGATCCTACGAGCAGTACTTC. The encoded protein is CASSLTGSYEQYF.

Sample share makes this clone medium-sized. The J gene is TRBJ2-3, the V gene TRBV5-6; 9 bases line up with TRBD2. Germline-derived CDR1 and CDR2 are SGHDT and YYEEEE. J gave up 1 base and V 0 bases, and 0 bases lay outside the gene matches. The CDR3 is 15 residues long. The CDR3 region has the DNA TGTGCCAGCAGCTTGGGACTAGCGGGCACAGATACGCAGTATTTT. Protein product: CASSLGLAGTDTQYF.

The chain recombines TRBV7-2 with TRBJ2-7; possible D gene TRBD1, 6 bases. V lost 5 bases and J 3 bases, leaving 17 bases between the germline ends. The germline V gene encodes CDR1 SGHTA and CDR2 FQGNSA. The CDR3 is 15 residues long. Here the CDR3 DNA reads TGTGCCAGCAGCCCACAAGGACAGAACCTCTACGAGCAGTACTTC. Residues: CASSPQGQNLYEQYF.

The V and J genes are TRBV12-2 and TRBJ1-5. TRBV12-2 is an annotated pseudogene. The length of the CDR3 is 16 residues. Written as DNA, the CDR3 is TGTGCAAGTCGCTTAGTAAATTCCGGGGGCAATCAGCCCCAGCATTTT. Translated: CASRLVNSGGNQPQHF.

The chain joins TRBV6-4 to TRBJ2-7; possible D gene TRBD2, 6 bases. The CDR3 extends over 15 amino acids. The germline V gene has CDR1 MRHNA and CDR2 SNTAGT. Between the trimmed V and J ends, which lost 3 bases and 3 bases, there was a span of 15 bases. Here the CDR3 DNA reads TGTGCCAGCAGTGAAAAAGCGGGCGGATACTACGAGCAGTACTTC. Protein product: CASSEKAGGYYEQYF.

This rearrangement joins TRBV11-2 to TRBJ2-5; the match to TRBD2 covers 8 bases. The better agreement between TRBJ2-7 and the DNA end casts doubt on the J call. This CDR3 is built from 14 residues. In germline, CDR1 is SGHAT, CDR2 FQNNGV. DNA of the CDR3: TGTGCCAGCAGCTCCCTGGCGGGGGGCCACGAGCAGTACTTC. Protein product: CASSSLAGGHEQYF.

CDR3 in amino acids: CASSQPTAGGNEQFF. In DNA, the CDR3 is TGTGCCAGCAGCCAGCCCACAGCGGGAGGCAATGAGCAGTTCTTC. The rearrangement links TRBV4-2 to TRBJ2-1; 9 bases fit TRBD2. The CDR3 is made up of 15 amino acids. The junction had 6 bases not matched to a gene; V was cut back by 3 bases and J by 6 bases. Germline CDR1 reads LGHNA; CDR2 reads YNFKEQ.

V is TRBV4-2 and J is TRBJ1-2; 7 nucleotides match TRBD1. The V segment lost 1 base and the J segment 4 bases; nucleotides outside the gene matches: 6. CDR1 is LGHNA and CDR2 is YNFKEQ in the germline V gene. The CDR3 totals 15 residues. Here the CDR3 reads CASSQATGDLYGYTF. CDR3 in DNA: TGTGCCAGCAGCCAAGCTACAGGGGACCTCTATGGCTACACCTTC.

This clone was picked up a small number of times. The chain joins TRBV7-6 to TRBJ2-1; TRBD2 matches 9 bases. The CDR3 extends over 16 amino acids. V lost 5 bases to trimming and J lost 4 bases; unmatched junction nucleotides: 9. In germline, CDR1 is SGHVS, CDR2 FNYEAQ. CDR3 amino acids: CASSPTAGGGYNEQFF. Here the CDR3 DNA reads TGTGCCAGCAGCCCTACAGCGGGAGGTGGATACAATGAGCAGTTCTTC.

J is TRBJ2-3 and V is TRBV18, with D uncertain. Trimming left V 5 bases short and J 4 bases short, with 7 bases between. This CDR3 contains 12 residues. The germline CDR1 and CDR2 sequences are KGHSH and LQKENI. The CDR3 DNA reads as TGTGCCAGCTCATCGGTCGCAGATACGCAGTATTTT. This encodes CASSSVADTQYF.

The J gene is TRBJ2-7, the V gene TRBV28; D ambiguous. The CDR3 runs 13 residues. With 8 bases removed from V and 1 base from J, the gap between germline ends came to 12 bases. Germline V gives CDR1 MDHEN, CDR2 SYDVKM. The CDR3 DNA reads TGTGCCAGCTTGGCAGAAAGTTCCTACGAGCAGTACTTC. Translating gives CASLAESSYEQYF.

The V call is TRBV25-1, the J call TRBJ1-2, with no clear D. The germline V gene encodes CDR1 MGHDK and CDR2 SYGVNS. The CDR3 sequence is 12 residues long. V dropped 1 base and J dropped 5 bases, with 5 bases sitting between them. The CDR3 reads CASSEWAYGYTF. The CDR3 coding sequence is TGTGCCAGCAGTGAATGGGCTTATGGCTACACCTTC.

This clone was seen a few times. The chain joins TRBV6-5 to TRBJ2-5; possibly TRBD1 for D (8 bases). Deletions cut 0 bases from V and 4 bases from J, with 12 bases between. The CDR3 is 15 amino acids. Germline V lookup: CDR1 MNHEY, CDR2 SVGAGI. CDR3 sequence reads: CASSYSGGTGETQYF. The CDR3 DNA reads TGTGCCAGCAGTTACTCCGGGGGGACAGGAGAGACCCAGTACTTC.

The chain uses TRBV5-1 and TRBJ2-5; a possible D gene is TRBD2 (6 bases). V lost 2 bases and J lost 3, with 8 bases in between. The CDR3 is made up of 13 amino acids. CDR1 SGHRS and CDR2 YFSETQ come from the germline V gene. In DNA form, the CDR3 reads TGCGCCAGCAGCTTAACGGGAGAAGAGACCCAGTACTTC. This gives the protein CASSLTGEETQYF.

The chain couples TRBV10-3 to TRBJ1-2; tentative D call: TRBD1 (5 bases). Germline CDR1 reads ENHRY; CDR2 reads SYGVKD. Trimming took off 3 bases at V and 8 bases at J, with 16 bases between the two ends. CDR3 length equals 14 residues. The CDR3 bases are TGTGCCATCAGTGATCTGGACACGGTGTACGGCTACACCTTC. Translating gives CAISDLDTVYGYTF.